This TCR beta chain derives from a study of low-dose radiotherapy and immunotherapy resistance in tumors. About the study: 1 Gy per fraction was delivered to Cohort 2 every two weeks, for 13 Gy total over 26 weeks.

This clonotype was observed many times. Primers used for first-strand cDNA, a TRAV- and TRBV-specific set, covered both alpha and beta chains. The authors amplified TCRs for 20 to 25 PCR cycles with a constant-region primer and a V-primer adapter. Each CDR3 protein is one row after TCRdb ran MiXCR on the reads. Here the sample spans approximately 89,000 distinct CDR3 sequences, 18% being singletons. The time point denotes: before trial treatment. As a condition of eligibility, patients had advanced solid tumors lacking tumor-infiltrating lymphocytes. This clonotype was obtained from a male donor with prostate cancer. Sample: PBMCs, taken before treatment.

Here the CDR3 reads CASTGGLYGYTF. In nucleotides, the CDR3 is TGTGCCAGTACCGGGGGTCTCTATGGCTACACCTTC. The chain couples TRBV19 to TRBJ1-2; weak D call: TRBD1 (5 bases). Germline values: CDR1 LNHDA, CDR2 SQIVND (reference sequence). V lost 7 bases and J lost 4, with 10 bases in between. CDR3 length: 12 amino acids.